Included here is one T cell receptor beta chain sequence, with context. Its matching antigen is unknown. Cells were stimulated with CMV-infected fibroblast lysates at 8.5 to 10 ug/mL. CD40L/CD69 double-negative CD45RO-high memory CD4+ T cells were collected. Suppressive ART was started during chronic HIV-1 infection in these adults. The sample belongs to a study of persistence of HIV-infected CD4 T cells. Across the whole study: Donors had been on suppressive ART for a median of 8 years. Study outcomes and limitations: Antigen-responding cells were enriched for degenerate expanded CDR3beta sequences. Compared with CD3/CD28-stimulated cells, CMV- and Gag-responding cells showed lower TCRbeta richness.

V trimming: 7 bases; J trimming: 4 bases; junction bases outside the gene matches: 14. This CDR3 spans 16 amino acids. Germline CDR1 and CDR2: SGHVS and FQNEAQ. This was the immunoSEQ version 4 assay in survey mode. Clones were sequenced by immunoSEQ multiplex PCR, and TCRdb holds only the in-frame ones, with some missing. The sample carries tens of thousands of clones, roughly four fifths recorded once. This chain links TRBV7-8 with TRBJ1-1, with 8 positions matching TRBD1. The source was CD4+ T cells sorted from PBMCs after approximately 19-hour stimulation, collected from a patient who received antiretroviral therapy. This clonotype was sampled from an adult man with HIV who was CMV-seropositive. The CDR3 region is CASTLYTGGSFTEAFF. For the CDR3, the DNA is TGTGCCAGCACCCTCTATACAGGGGGAAGTTTCACTGAAGCTTTCTTT. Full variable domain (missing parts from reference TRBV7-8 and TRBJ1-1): GAGVSQSPRYKVAKRGQDVALRCDPISGHVSLFWYQQALGQGPEFLTYFQNEAQLDKSGLPSDRFFAERPEGSVSTLKIQRTQQEDSAVYLCASTLYTGGSFTEAFFGQGTRLTVV.